The source of this TCR beta chain is a study of cytomegalovirus exposure and HLA in healthy donors. Study-level results: TCR beta sequences reportedly predicted most subjects' HLA-A and HLA-B alleles accurately. Later analysis found that TCR beta chains associated with HLA were more clonally expanded than other, equally common chains.

The germline V gene encodes CDR1 MGHDK and CDR2 SYGVNS. Trimming cost V 7 bases and J 7 bases, with 11 bases left between them. There are 12 residues in the CDR3. With 60 Vbeta and 13 Jbeta primers, the PCR was carried out. Measured with immunoSEQ multiplex PCR; TCRdb has only the in-frame clones, and not every one. The sample lists about 130,000 clones; around three quarters were seen once. As concerns this clone: Its antigen is not known.

The receptor's source is a male donor in good health and CMV-seropositive. Source material: PBMCs. The chain is built from TRBV25-1 and TRBJ2-1; possibly TRBD1 for D (6 bases). The CDR3 DNA follows: TGTGCCAGCAACCCAGGGGATAATGAGCAGTTCTTC. Translated: CASNPGDNEQFF.